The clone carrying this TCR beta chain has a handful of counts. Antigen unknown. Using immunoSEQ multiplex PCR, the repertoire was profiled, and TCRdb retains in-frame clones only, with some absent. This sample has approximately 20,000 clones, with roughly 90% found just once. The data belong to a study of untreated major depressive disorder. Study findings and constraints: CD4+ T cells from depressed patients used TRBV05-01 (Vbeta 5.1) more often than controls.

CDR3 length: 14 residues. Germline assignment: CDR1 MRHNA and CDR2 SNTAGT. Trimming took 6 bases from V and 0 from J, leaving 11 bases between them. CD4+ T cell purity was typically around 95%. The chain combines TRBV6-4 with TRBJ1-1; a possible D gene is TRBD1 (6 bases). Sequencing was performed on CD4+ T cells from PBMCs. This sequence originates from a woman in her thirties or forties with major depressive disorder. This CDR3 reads CASRDSDMNTEAFF. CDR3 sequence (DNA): TGTGCCAGCAGGGACAGCGACATGAACACTGAAGCTTTCTTT.